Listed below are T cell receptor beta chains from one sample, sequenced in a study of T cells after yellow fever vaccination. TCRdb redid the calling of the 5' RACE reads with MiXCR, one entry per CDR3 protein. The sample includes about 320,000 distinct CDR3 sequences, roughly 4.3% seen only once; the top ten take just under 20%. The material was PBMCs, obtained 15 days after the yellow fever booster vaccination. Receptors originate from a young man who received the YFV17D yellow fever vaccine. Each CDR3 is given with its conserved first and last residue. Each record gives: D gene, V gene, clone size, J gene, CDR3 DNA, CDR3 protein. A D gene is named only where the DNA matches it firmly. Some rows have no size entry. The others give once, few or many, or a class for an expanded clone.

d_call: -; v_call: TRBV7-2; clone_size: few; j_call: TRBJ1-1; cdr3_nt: TGTGCCAGCAGCTCGACGGGAACAGGGAGAGCTTTCTTT; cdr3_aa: CASSSTGTGRAFF
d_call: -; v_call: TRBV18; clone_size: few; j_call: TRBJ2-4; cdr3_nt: TGTGCCAGCTCAGGACAGCAAAACATTCAGTACTTC; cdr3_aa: CASSGQQNIQYF
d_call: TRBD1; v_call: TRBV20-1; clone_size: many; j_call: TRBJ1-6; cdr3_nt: TGCAGTGCTATATCGGGACAGATCCATAATTCACCCCTCCACTTT; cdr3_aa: CSAISGQIHNSPLHF
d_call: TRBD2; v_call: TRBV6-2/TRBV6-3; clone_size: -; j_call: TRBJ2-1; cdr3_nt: TGTGCCAGCAGTTACAGCACTAGCGGGGGGAATGAGAAGTTCTTC; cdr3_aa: CASSYSTSGGNEKFF
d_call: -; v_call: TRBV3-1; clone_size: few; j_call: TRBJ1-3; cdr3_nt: TGTGCCAGCAGCCGCCACGGAACAGGAAGCTCTGGAAACACCATATATTTT; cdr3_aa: CASSRHGTGSSGNTIYF
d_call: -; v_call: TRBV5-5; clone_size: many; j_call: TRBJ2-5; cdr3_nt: TGTGCCAGCAGCTTGGTCAGGGTCCAAGAGACCCAGTACTTC; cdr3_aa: CASSLVRVQETQYF
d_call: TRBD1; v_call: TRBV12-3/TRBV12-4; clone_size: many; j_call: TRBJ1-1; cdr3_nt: TGTGCCAGCAGTTTGACAGGGGGCTTCACCTTTGGCACATTAAAAGCTTTCTTT; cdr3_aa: CASSLTGGFTFGTLKAFF
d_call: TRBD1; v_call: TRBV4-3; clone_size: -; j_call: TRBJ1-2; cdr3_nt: TGCGCCAGCAGCCAGGGGACAGGGGACGGCTACACCTTC; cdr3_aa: CASSQGTGDGYTF
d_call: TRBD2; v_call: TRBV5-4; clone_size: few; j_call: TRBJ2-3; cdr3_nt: TGTGCCAGCGGTCTTGGGGGGGGCACAGATACGCAGTATTTT; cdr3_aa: CASGLGGGTDTQYF
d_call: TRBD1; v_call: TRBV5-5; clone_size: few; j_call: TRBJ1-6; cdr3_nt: TGTGCCAGCAGCCCGGGACAGGGGGCAGAGAATTCACCCCTCCACTTT; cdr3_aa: CASSPGQGAENSPLHF
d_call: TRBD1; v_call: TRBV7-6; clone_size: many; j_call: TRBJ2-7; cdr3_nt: TGTGCCAGCACCGAAGGGGGACAGGGAGTCTACGAGCAGTACTTC; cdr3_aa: CASTEGGQGVYEQYF
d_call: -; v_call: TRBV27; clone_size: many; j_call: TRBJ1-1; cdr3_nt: TGTGCCAGCAGTCGTGTGGGAAGCACTGAAGCTTTCTTT; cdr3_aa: CASSRVGSTEAFF
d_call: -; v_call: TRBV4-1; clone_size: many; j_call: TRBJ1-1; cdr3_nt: TGCGCCAGCAGCCAACTGGGGGCCACTGAAGCTTTCTTT; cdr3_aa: CASSQLGATEAFF
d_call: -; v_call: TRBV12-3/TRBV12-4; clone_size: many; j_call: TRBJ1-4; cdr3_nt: TGTGCCACGGGGCGGAGTGAAAAACTGTTTTTT; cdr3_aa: CATGRSEKLFF
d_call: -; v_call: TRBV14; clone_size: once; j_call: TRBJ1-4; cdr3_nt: TGTGCCAGCAGCCAAGGACAGGTCTGGGAAAAACTGTTTTTT; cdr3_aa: CASSQGQVWEKLFF
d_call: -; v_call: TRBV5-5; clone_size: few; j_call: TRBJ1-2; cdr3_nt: TGTGCCAGCAGCCAGACGTTCGCTAACTATGGCTACACCTTC; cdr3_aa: CASSQTFANYGYTF
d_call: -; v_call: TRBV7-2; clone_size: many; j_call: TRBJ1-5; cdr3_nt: TGTGCCAGCAGCTTAGACCACAATCAGCCCCAGCATTTT; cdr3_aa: CASSLDHNQPQHF
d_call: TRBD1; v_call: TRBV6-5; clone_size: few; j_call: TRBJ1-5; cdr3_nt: TGTGCCAGCAGGCAGACAGGGGGGAGCAATCAGCCCCAGCATTTT; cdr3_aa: CASRQTGGSNQPQHF
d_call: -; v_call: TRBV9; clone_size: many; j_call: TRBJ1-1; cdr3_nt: TGTGCCAGCAGCATTATAGGGGAGGGCGAAGCTTTCTTT; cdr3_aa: CASSIIGEGEAFF
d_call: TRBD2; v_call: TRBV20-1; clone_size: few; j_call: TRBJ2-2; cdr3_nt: TGCAGTGCTAGACCTTGGGCTAGCGGGGAGACCGGGGAGCTGTTTTTT; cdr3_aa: CSARPWASGETGELFF
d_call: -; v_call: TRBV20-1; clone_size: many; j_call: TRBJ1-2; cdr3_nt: TGCAGTGCTAGCGGCCGGTCTTCCTACGGGTATGGCTACACCTTC; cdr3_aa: CSASGRSSYGYGYTF
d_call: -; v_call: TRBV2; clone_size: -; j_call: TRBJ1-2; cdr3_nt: TGTGCCAGCAGTGAAGTGGTGACCGGCTACACCTTC; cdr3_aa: CASSEVVTGYTF
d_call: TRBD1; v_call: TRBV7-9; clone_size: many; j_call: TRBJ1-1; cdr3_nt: TGTGCCAGCAGCTTATCCGGGACAGGGGCGTTGGCTTTCTTT; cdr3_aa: CASSLSGTGALAFF
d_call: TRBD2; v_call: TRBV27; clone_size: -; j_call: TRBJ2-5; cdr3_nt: TGTGCCAGCAGTACCCCTAGCGGGGGGGCGAGTAGGGGAGAGACCCAGTACTTC; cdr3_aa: CASSTPSGGASRGETQYF
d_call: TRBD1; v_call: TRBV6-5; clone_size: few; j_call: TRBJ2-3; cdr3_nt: TGTGCCAGCAAACGACAGGGGGCTACGCAGTATTTT; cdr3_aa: CASKRQGATQYF
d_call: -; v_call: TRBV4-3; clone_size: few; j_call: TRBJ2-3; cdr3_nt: TGCGCCAGCAGCCAAGATCCGGAAATAGATACGCAGTATTTT; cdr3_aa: CASSQDPEIDTQYF
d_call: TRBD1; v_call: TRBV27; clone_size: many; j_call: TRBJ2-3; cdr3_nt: TGTGCCAGCAGTTCCCAGGGGGCCGGGTCAGATACGCAGTATTTT; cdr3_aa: CASSSQGAGSDTQYF
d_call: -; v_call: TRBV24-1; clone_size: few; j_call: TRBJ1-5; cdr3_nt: TGTGCCACCAGTGATTTGGGTGGACAGACCAATCAGCCCCAGCATTTT; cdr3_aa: CATSDLGGQTNQPQHF
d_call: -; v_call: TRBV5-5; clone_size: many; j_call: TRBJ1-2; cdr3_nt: TGTGCCAGCAGCTGGGGGAGCTATGGCTACACCTTC; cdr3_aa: CASSWGSYGYTF
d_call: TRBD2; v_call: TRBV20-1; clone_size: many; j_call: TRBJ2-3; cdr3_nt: TGCAGTCCCGGCCGGAGGCTAGCGGGCACAGATACGCAGTATTTT; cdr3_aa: CSPGRRLAGTDTQYF
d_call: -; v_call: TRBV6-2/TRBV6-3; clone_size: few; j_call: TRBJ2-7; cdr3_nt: TGTGCCAGCAGTACCTCTAGTACCTACGAGCAGTACTTC; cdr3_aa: CASSTSSTYEQYF
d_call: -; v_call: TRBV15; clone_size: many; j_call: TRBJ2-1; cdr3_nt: TGTGCCACCAGCAGACCTCGGATTAGCTCCTACAATGAGCAGTTCTTC; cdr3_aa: CATSRPRISSYNEQFF
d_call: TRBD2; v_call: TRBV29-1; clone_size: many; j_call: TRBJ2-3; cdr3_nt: TGCAGCGTTCTACCGGGACTAGCGGGGCACACTAGCACAGATACGCAGTATTTT; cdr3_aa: CSVLPGLAGHTSTDTQYF
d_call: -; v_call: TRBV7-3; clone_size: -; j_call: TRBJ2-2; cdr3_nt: TGTGCCAGCAGCTCTGGACAGACCGGGGAGCTGTTTTTT; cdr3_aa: CASSSGQTGELFF
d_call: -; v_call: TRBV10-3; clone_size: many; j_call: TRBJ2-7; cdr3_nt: TGTGCCATCAGTGAGTTAGGGGACGAGCAGTACTTC; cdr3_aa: CAISELGDEQYF
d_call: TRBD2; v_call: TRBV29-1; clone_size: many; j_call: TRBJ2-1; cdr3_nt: TGCAGCGCGGGCGGGGGATATGAGCAGTTCTTC; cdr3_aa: CSAGGGYEQFF
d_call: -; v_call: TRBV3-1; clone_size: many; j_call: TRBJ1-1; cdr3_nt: TGTGCCAGCAGCCAGGGCCTTGAAGCTTTCTTT; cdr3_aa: CASSQGLEAFF
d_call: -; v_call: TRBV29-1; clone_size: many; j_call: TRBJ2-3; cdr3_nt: TGCAGCGTTTCACCCCCCCGGGGCGGCACAGATACGCAGTATTTT; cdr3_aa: CSVSPPRGGTDTQYF
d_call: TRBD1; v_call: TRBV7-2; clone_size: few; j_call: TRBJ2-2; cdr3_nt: TGTGCCAGCAGCCCGCGGACAGGGCCCAACACCGGGGAGCTGTTTTTT; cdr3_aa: CASSPRTGPNTGELFF
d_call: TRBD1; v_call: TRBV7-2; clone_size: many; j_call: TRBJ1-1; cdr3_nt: TGTGCCAGCAGCCAGCGGACAGGGTCGGCTGAAGCTTTCTTT; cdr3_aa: CASSQRTGSAEAFF
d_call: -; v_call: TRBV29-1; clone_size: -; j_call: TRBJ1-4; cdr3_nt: TGCAGCGGCCGAGAAGGGGAAAAACTGTTTTTT; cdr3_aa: CSGREGEKLFF
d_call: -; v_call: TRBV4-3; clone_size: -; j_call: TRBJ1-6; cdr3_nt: TGCGCCAGCAGCCAAGATGCATCGGATTCACCCCTCCACTTT; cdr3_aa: CASSQDASDSPLHF
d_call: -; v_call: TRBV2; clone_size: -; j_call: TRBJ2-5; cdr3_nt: TGTGCCAGCAGTGTTCAGGGTTCAGAGACCCAGTACTTC; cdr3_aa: CASSVQGSETQYF
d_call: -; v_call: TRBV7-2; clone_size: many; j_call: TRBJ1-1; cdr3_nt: TGTGCCAGCACGGTTGGGCAGGGACGTTTGAACACTGAAGCTTTCTTT; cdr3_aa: CASTVGQGRLNTEAFF
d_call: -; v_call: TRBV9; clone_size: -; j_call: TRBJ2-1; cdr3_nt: TGTGCCAGCAGCGCCTTATATGGGGGAAACAATGAGCAGTTCTTC; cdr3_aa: CASSALYGGNNEQFF
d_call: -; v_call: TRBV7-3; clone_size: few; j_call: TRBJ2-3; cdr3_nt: TGTGCCAGCAGCTTAACGGCTGCTAGCACAGATACGCAGTATTTT; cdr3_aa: CASSLTAASTDTQYF
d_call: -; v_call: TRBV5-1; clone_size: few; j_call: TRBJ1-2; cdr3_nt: TGCGCCAGCAGCTTAAGAACCCATACTGAGAACTATGGCTACACCTTC; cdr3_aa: CASSLRTHTENYGYTF
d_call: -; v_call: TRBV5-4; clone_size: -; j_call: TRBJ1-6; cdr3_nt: TGTGCCAGCAGCTTAGCCGGGTTAAATTCACCCCTCCACTTT; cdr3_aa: CASSLAGLNSPLHF
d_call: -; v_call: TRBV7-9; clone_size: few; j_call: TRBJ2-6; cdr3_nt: TGTGCCAGCAGCGGTGACAGCTCTGGGGCCAACGTCCTGACTTTC; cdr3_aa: CASSGDSSGANVLTF
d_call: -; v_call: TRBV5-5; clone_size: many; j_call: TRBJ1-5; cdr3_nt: TGTGCCAGCGGCCTCTTGGATCAGCCCCAGCATTTT; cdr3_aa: CASGLLDQPQHF
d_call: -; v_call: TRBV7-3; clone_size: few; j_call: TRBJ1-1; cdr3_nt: TGTGCCAGCAGCTCGACGTCGGGGACTGAAGCTTTCTTT; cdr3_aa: CASSSTSGTEAFF